The 15 T cell receptor beta chains below all came from one sample that was sequenced in a study of T cell responses to AZD1222 COVID-19 vaccine. Generated by immunoSEQ multiplex PCR, the TCRdb table keeps only in-frame clones and is missing some. The top ten clones hold roughly 8.1% of a sample with tens of thousands of clones, 85% to 90% of them seen once. The sequencing here drew on peripheral blood, taken on day 0 of AZD1222 vaccination. All receptors derive from an adult in good health.

V is TRBV11-2 and J is TRBJ1-2; D gene uncertain. The V gene lost 1 base and the J gene lost 4 bases, with 13 bases spanning the gap. The CDR3 consists of 15 residues. Per germline, CDR1 SGHAT and CDR2 FQNNGV. CDR3: CASSLGVWSLYGYTF. The CDR3 nucleotides read TGTGCCAGCAGCTTAGGGGTGTGGAGCCTCTATGGCTACACCTTC.

V and J are TRBV3-1 (or the pseudogene TRBV3-2) and TRBJ2-2; the D gene could be TRBD1 or TRBD2 (5 bases each). V lost 0 bases and J 5 bases, leaving 16 bases between the germline ends. Germline V gene sequence: CDR1 LGHDT, CDR2 YNNKEL (reference sequence). The CDR3 has 17 residues. CDR3 loop: CASSQDPGHGGTGELFF. The CDR3 DNA reads as TGTGCCAGCAGCCAAGATCCAGGACACGGAGGTACCGGGGAGCTGTTTTTT.

This CDR3 reads CASRSQPGQPYEQYF. The CDR3 nucleotides are TGCGCCAGCAGATCTCAACCGGGACAGCCCTACGAGCAGTACTTC. The chain uses TRBV5-1 and TRBJ2-7; 7 bases are a match to TRBD1. V shed 5 bases, J shed 2 bases, and the junction held 10 bases outside the gene matches. This CDR3 spans 15 amino acids. Germline V CDR1 and CDR2: SGHRS, YFSETQ.

The rearrangement joins TRBV10-3 to TRBJ2-7; 9 nucleotides line up with TRBD2. Germline CDR1 ENHRY, CDR2 SYGVKD. This CDR3 is built from 14 residues. With 4 bases clipped from V and 4 bases from J, the junction kept 5 bases outside the gene matches. The CDR3 region has the DNA TGTGCCATCAGTGTGGTAGCGGGGGAGTACGAGCAGTACTTC. As protein: CAISVVAGEYEQYF.

This clone has just a few counts. The CDR3 nucleotides read TGTGCCAGCAGGTCCGGGACAATAAATGGCTACACCTTC. It is translated as CASRSGTINGYTF. The chain has TRBV2 and TRBJ1-2, with D tentatively TRBD1 (6 bases). V shed 6 bases and J shed 6 bases, with 14 bases lying between them. Germline loops: CDR1 SNHLY, CDR2 FYNNEI. The CDR3 length is 13 residues.

This sequence joins TRBV7-9 and TRBJ1-6, with a tentative D call TRBD1 (5 bases). There are 17 residues in the CDR3. Looked up from germline, CDR1 is SEHNR and CDR2 is FQNEAQ (reference sequence). Trimming removed 4 bases from V and 0 bases from J, with 13 bases in between. CDR3 protein: CASSSGTLSSYNSPLHF. CDR3 DNA sequence: TGTGCCAGCAGCTCGGGGACGCTGAGCTCCTATAATTCACCCCTCCACTTT.

The V call is TRBV18, the J call TRBJ2-3, with 13 bases fitting TRBD2. The CDR3 is 17 amino acids. In germline, CDR1 is KGHSH, CDR2 LQKENI. V shed 0 bases, J shed 2 bases, and the junction held 2 bases outside the gene matches. CDR3 in amino acids: CASSPPGTSGVTDTQYF. Written as DNA, the CDR3 is TGTGCCAGCTCACCACCGGGGACTAGCGGGGTCACAGATACGCAGTATTTT.

The chain couples TRBV10-2 to TRBJ2-3; 11 bases are shared with TRBD2. Germline V gene data show CDR1 as WSHSY and CDR2 as SAAADI. V shed 6 bases and J 5 bases; nucleotides not matched to a gene: 10. The CDR3 has 16 residues. CDR3 loop: CASSQQLAGAVDTQYF. CDR3 in DNA: TGCGCCAGCAGCCAACAACTAGCGGGGGCGGTAGATACGCAGTATTTT.

The chain recombines TRBV20-1 with TRBJ1-6, with D hard to call. The V and J ends lost 4 bases and 8 bases respectively, with 6 bases between them. The CDR3 consists of 11 residues. Germline values: CDR1 DFQATT, CDR2 SNEGSKA (reference sequence). The CDR3 DNA reads as TGCAGTGCTAAAACTCATTCACCCCTCCACTTT. It codes for CSAKTHSPLHF.

The J gene is TRBJ2-5, the V gene TRBV4-2; the match to TRBD2 covers 14 bases. Trimming took 1 base from V and 3 from J; bases not matched to a gene: 7. There are 18 residues in the CDR3. The germline V gene encodes CDR1 LGHNA and CDR2 YNFKEQ. CDR3 amino acids: CASSQVGTSGGTKETQYF. In nucleotides, the CDR3 is TGTGCCAGCAGCCAAGTAGGGACTAGCGGGGGCACAAAAGAGACCCAGTACTTC.

This chain links TRBV19 with TRBJ1-2; 7 nucleotides line up with TRBD1. The CDR3 extends over 14 amino acids. The V segment lost 6 bases and the J segment 7 bases; nucleotides outside the gene matches: 11. Germline V gene sequence: CDR1 LNHDA, CDR2 SQIVND (reference sequence). The chain's CDR3 is CASSRQGSYLGYTF. The CDR3 DNA reads as TGTGCCAGTAGCAGACAGGGAAGCTATCTTGGCTACACCTTC.

The chain links TRBV6-5 to TRBJ1-1, with D perhaps matching TRBD1 (6 bases). The CDR3 runs 16 residues. V lost 0 bases and J lost 4, with 15 bases in between. Germline assignment: CDR1 MNHEY and CDR2 SVGAGI. CDR3 sequence reads: CASSYSKGGGGTEAFF. The CDR3 DNA is TGTGCCAGCAGTTACTCGAAGGGTGGAGGGGGCACTGAAGCTTTCTTT.

This rearrangement joins TRBV18 to TRBJ2-1; 11 bases match TRBD2. CDR3 size: 15 residues. The junction had 8 bases not matched to a gene; V was cut back by 6 bases and J by 7 bases. CDR1 and CDR2 (germline): KGHSH, LQKENI. The CDR3 nucleotides read TGTGCCAGCTCTCCGCTAGCGGGGGGCGTTAATGAGCAGTTCTTC. The encoded protein is CASSPLAGGVNEQFF.

The rearrangement links TRBV5-4 to TRBJ2-3; no firm D call. Germline V lookup: CDR1 SGHNT, CDR2 YYREEE (reference sequence). CDR3 length: 16 amino acids. The V end was cut by 2 bases, the J end by 0 bases, with 13 bases between. The CDR3 DNA reads as TGTGCCAGCAGCTTCCTTGCGCGAACGAGCACAGATACGCAGTATTTT. Its protein product is CASSFLARTSTDTQYF. Filled out from reference TRBV5-4 and TRBJ2-3, the complete variable domain reads ETGVTQSPTHLIKTRGQQVTLRCSSQSGHNTVSWYQQALGQGPQFIFQYYREEENGRGNFPPRFSGLQFPNYSSELNVNALELDDSALYLCASSFLARTSTDTQYFGPGTRLTVL.

The J gene is TRBJ1-5, the V gene TRBV11-2; tentative D call: TRBD1 (5 bases). From germline, CDR1 is SGHAT and CDR2 FQNNGV. V gave up 1 base and J gave up 5 bases, with 12 bases separating them. This CDR3 is 15 amino acids long. The CDR3 coding sequence is TGTGCCAGCAGCTTAGGACCCCGGGGGGATCAGCCCCAGCATTTT. As protein: CASSLGPRGDQPQHF.